The 8 T cell receptor beta chains listed next were all sequenced from one sample in a study of T cell responses to AZD1222 COVID-19 vaccine. Sequencing used immunoSEQ multiplex PCR; TCRdb keeps in-frame clones, though not all of them. The sample shows roughly 130,000 clones, 75% to 90% of them seen only once. The sequences come from peripheral blood, collected on day 0 of AZD1222 vaccination. These receptors all stem from an adult in good health.

This clone was observed once. This sample also contains other DNA sequences that code for the same CDR3. The chain has TRBV9 and TRBJ1-5, with no clear D. Per germline, CDR1 SGDLS and CDR2 YYNGEE. The V end was cut by 0 bases, the J end by 3 bases, with 4 bases between. The CDR3 length is 13 residues. The CDR3 nucleotides are TGTGCCAGCAGCGTAGACCACAATCAGCCCCAGCATTTT. Protein: CASSVDHNQPQHF.

This sequence joins TRBV18 and TRBJ1-1, with D unresolved. Germline V gives CDR1 KGHSH, CDR2 LQKENI. This CDR3 spans 14 amino acids. Trimming stripped 3 bases from V and 4 bases from J, with 12 bases between. The CDR3, as DNA: TGTGCCAGCTCACCGGTCGACTGGGGCACTGAAGCTTTCTTT. It specifies CASSPVDWGTEAFF.

The chain has TRBV5-1 and TRBJ1-1; the match to TRBD1 covers 9 bases. Trimming cost V 0 bases and J 0 bases; bases outside gene matches: 3. The CDR3 runs to 16 residues. Germline values: CDR1 SGHRS, CDR2 YFSETQ. CDR3 residues: CASSLGTGGVNTEAFF. In nucleotides, the CDR3 is TGCGCCAGCAGCTTGGGTACAGGGGGCGTGAACACTGAAGCTTTCTTT.

The chain combines TRBV19 with TRBJ1-1, with no clear D. The CDR3 loop spans 13 amino acids. Germline V gene lookup returns CDR1 LNHDA and CDR2 SQIVND (reference sequence). With 7 bases removed from V and 5 bases from J, the gap between germline ends came to 14 bases. CDR3 protein: CASIPRAQTEAFF. The CDR3 DNA is TGTGCCAGTATCCCTAGGGCTCAAACTGAAGCTTTCTTT. The complete variable domain, with remaining parts taken from reference TRBV19 and TRBJ1-1, reads DGGITQSPKYLFRKEGQNVTLSCEQNLNHDAMYWYRQDPGQGLRLIYYSQIVNDFQKGDIAEGYSVSREKKESFPLTVTSAQKNPTAFYLCASIPRAQTEAFFGQGTRLTVV.

The chain carries TRBV27 and TRBJ1-1, with TRBD1 matching 9 bases. Germline CDR1 MNHEY, CDR2 SMNVEV (reference sequence). V lost 0 bases, J lost 0 bases, and 20 bases stayed unmatched. The CDR3 totals 22 residues. As DNA, the CDR3 is TGTGCCAGCAGTTTATCGACCGTTTACAGGGGGCTGCGGGGGAGGATGAACACTGAAGCTTTCTTT. Protein sequence: CASSLSTVYRGLRGRMNTEAFF.

This sequence joins TRBV6-2 or TRBV6-3 and TRBJ1-2; the D is unclear. CDR3 length: 15 residues. Trimming removed 2 bases at V and 4 bases at J, with 14 bases between. Germline V gives CDR1 MNHEY, CDR2 SVGEGT. The CDR3 sequence is CASSYHVQRSYGYTF. The CDR3 DNA reads as TGTGCCAGCAGTTACCACGTCCAGAGATCCTATGGCTACACCTTC.

The chain joins TRBV20-1 to TRBJ1-1; no firm D call. Trimming cost V 6 bases and J 2 bases, with 7 bases left between them. This CDR3 comprises 11 residues. Germline V gene sequence: CDR1 DFQATT, CDR2 SNEGSKA (reference sequence). The CDR3 DNA sequence: TGCAGTGCCGCCGGAAACACTGAAGCTTTCTTT. Translated, it gives CSAAGNTEAFF.

The genes are TRBV10-2 and TRBJ2-1, with 10 bases fitting TRBD1. CDR3 length: 15 residues. The J segment lost 7 bases and the V segment lost 6 bases, leaving 9 bases of the junction unmatched. The V gene's germline CDR1 is WSHSY and CDR2 SAAADI. The CDR3 loop is CASSLPGTGVNEQFF. CDR3 bases: TGCGCCAGCAGCCTGCCGGGGACAGGGGTGAATGAGCAGTTCTTC.